These T cell receptor beta chains were read from a single sample in a study of cytomegalovirus exposure and HLA in healthy donors. Method: immunoSEQ multiplex PCR; TCRdb's copy keeps in-frame clones and lacks some. The profile covers some 200,000 clones, with 65% to 90% appearing a single time and roughly 1.5% taken by the ten largest. Specimen: PBMCs. These receptors originate from a girl between 5 and 17 years old in good health and CMV-seronegative. CDR3s include the opening cysteine and the closing phenylalanine or tryptophan. Fields, in order: D gene, clone size, V gene, CDR3 length, J gene, CDR3 protein, CDR3 DNA. D genes are given only for firm matches. Some rows mark clone size as missing; the rest say once, few, many or name a class of expanded clone.

>.|.|TRBV9|15|TRBJ2-3
CASSAGVPSTDTQYF
TGTGCCAGCAGCGCGGGGGTTCCAAGCACAGATACGCAGTATTTT
>TRBD2|once|TRBV5-4|16|TRBJ2-5
CASSLPGLAGPGGQYF
TGTGCCAGCAGCCTTCCGGGACTAGCGGGCCCAGGGGGCCAGTACTTC
>TRBD2|.|TRBV5-1|17|TRBJ2-6
CASSPAGGNSGANVLTF
TGCGCCAGCAGTCCAGCGGGAGGGAATTCTGGGGCCAACGTCCTGACTTTC
>.|.|TRBV2|13|TRBJ2-3
CASLLAYTDTQYF
TGTGCCAGCCTCTTAGCCTACACAGATACGCAGTATTTT
>.|few|TRBV13|15|TRBJ1-2
CASSLLFGGFKSYTF
TGTGCCAGCAGCTTACTATTTGGGGGGTTCAAGAGCTACACCTTC
>TRBD1|.|TRBV18|16|TRBJ2-3
CASSLPGTGDTDTQYF
TGTGCCAGCTCCCTACCCGGGACAGGAGACACAGATACGCAGTATTTT
>TRBD2|.|TRBV9|14|TRBJ2-2
CASSAGGGLGELFF
TGTGCCAGCAGCGCCGGGGGAGGGCTCGGGGAGCTGTTTTTT
>TRBD1|.|TRBV4-2|15|TRBJ2-2
CASSQDQGASGELFF
TGTGCCAGCAGCCAAGATCAGGGGGCCTCCGGGGAGCTGTTTTTT
>.|few|TRBV5-1|15|TRBJ2-7
CASSLVGGASYEQYF
TGCGCCAGCAGCTTAGTTGGCGGTGCTTCCTACGAGCAGTACTTC
>.|.|TRBV9|16|TRBJ1-2
CASSPPRRGYSYGYTF
TGTGCCAGCAGCCCACCCCGTCGGGGGTATAGCTATGGCTACACCTTC
>.|.|TRBV28|15|TRBJ1-1
CASSLVARGWTEAFF
TGTGCCAGCAGTTTAGTAGCTCGGGGGTGGACTGAAGCTTTCTTT
>.|.|TRBV4-3|15|TRBJ2-7
CASSQVLGGIGEQYF
TGCGCCAGCAGCCAAGTTCTGGGGGGAATCGGCGAGCAGTACTTC
>TRBD1|.|TRBV19|15|TRBJ2-7
CASSASGQGSYEQYF
TGTGCCAGTAGCGCCTCGGGACAGGGTTCCTACGAGCAGTACTTC
>TRBD2|.|TRBV7-6|19|TRBJ2-3
CASSLAVGTSGSRGDTQYF
TGTGCCAGCAGCTTAGCGGTGGGGACTAGCGGGAGTAGAGGGGATACGCAGTATTTT
>TRBD1|.|TRBV9|14|TRBJ2-7
CASSAGTGPTEQYF
TGTGCCAGCAGCGCCGGGACAGGACCGACCGAGCAGTACTTC
>.|.|TRBV5-4|13|TRBJ1-2
CASILQGNYGYTF
TGTGCCAGCATCCTCCAGGGTAACTATGGCTACACCTTC
>TRBD1|once|TRBV28|14|TRBJ2-7
CASSLGQGLGEQYF
TGTGCCAGCTCCCTGGGACAGGGCTTGGGGGAGCAGTACTTC
>TRBD1|.|TRBV2|14|TRBJ1-5
CASRERQGHQPQHF
TGTGCCAGCAGGGAAAGACAGGGCCATCAGCCCCAGCATTTT
>.|.|TRBV6-1|14|TRBJ2-5
CASRTQLGKETQYF
TGTGCCAGCAGAACCCAACTAGGCAAAGAGACCCAGTACTTC
>.|.|TRBV27|13|TRBJ2-7
CASSLGTYGPQYF
TGTGCCAGCAGTTTAGGGACTTATGGACCACAGTACTTC
>TRBD1|.|TRBV7-2|16|TRBJ1-6
CASSPWGQGLNSPLHF
TGTGCCAGCAGCCCTTGGGGACAGGGATTGAATTCACCCCTCCACTTT
>TRBD2|.|TRBV28|15|TRBJ2-1
CASSITSGSRNEQFF
TGTGCCAGCAGTATAACTAGCGGGAGTAGGAATGAGCAGTTCTTC
>.|few|TRBV6-1|13|TRBJ1-1
CASKFEGDTEAFF
TGTGCCAGCAAATTCGAGGGGGACACTGAAGCTTTCTTT
>.|.|TRBV28|13|TRBJ2-1
CASSFHGYNEQFF
TGTGCCAGCAGTTTCCACGGGTACAATGAGCAGTTCTTC
>TRBD2|.|TRBV5-1|15|TRBJ2-1
CASSFSGSSYNEQFF
TGCGCCAGCAGCTTTAGCGGGAGCTCCTACAATGAGCAGTTCTTC
>TRBD1|once|TRBV30|15|TRBJ1-4
CAWSPGQGGWGKLFF
TGTGCCTGGAGCCCGGGGCAGGGGGGTTGGGGAAAACTGTTTTTT
>TRBD1|few|TRBV15|17|TRBJ2-4
CATSRDPGGLTKNIQYF
TGTGCCACCAGCAGAGACCCAGGGGGCTTGACCAAAAACATTCAGTACTTC
>TRBD2|.|TRBV4-1|19|TRBJ2-1
CASSHARLAGGPQYNEQFF
TGCGCCAGCAGCCACGCCCGACTAGCGGGAGGGCCGCAGTACAATGAGCAGTTCTTC
>.|.|TRBV6-6|15|TRBJ2-1
CASRKTVVSYNEQFF
TGTGCCAGCAGAAAAACTGTAGTCTCCTACAATGAGCAGTTCTTC
>.|few|TRBV6-1|16|TRBJ1-4
CASSEELYNRREKLFF
TGTGCCAGCAGTGAAGAACTTTACAACCGGCGGGAAAAACTGTTTTTT
>TRBD2|once|TRBV28|18|TRBJ2-5
CASSFLAGGPLGQETQYF
TGTGCCAGCAGCTTTCTAGCGGGAGGCCCTCTGGGTCAAGAGACCCAGTACTTC
>.|.|TRBV28|14|TRBJ2-3
CASSFVSSTDTQYF
TGTGCCAGCAGTTTTGTATCCAGCACAGATACGCAGTATTTT
>.|.|TRBV7-8|16|TRBJ1-6
CASSLSGDSSNSPLHF
TGTGCCAGCAGCTTATCCGGGGACTCCTCCAATTCACCCCTCCACTTT
>.|.|TRBV10-3|19|TRBJ1-2
CAISESQVSPRHTNYGYTF
TGTGCCATCAGTGAGTCTCAGGTATCCCCCCGACACACTAACTATGGCTACACCTTC
>TRBD1|.|TRBV5-1|16|TRBJ1-4
CASSPLGQGFNEKLFF
TGCGCCAGCAGCCCACTCGGACAGGGATTTAATGAAAAACTGTTTTTT
>.|.|TRBV27|14|TRBJ1-6
CASSFLGAGSPLHF
TGTGCCAGCAGTTTTCTGGGGGCGGGTTCACCCCTCCACTTT
>.|.|TRBV28|15|TRBJ1-4
CASSTPRRRNEKLFF
TGTGCCAGCAGCACCCCTCGGAGGAGAAATGAAAAACTGTTTTTT
>.|.|TRBV7-2|12|TRBJ2-7
CARTRGSYEQYF
TGTGCCAGAACCAGGGGCTCCTACGAGCAGTACTTC
>.|few|TRBV30|15|TRBJ1-2
CAYETKRTYLYGYTF
TGTGCCTACGAGACGAAAAGGACATACCTCTATGGCTACACCTTC
>TRBD1|.|TRBV28|14|TRBJ2-4
CASSEDRGGNIQYF
TGTGCCAGCAGTGAGGACAGGGGTGGGAACATTCAGTACTTC
>.|.|TRBV2|14|TRBJ1-2
CASSPDRTDRGYTF
TGTGCCAGCAGTCCGGACAGAACCGACCGTGGCTACACCTTC
>.|.|TRBV2|17|TRBJ1-1
CASRHSPSGRMNTEAFF
TGTGCCAGCAGGCACTCCCCTTCGGGGAGAATGAACACTGAAGCTTTCTTT
>.|.|TRBV5-1|11|TRBJ1-1
CASRTENEAFF
TGCGCCAGCAGGACAGAGAATGAAGCTTTCTTT